The T cell receptor (beta chain) under discussion was sequenced for a study of radiotherapy plus CTLA-4 blockade in lung cancer. Study-wide findings and caveats: Radiotherapy plus ipilimumab was followed by expansion in blood of tumor-derived TCR clones. According to reports, early shifts in blood T cell clones, alongside interferon-beta, forecast response most accurately.

About this clone: What it recognizes is unknown.

Those patients who had chemo-refractory metastatic non-small-cell lung cancer were given focal radiation along with CTLA-4 blockade through ipilimumab. Sequencing was performed with immunoSEQ multiplex PCR; in TCRdb, only in-frame clones are kept and a portion is missing. The sample consists of fewer than 85,000 clones, roughly 86% of them appearing once. Germline lookup yields CDR1 MNHNY and CDR2 SVGAGI (reference sequence). V was pared by 2 bases and J by 7 bases, with 6 bases between. CDR3 size: 13 residues. The sample consisted of peripheral blood, taken from a patient treated with radiotherapy plus ipilimumab. This rearrangement joins TRBV6-6 to TRBJ1-6; D unresolved. The TCR was taken from a human donor with non-small cell lung cancer who had stable disease on radiotherapy plus ipilimumab. The CDR3 loop reads CASSYQFNSPLHF. Here the CDR3 DNA reads TGTGCCAGCAGTTACCAGTTCAATTCACCCCTCCACTTT.